This T cell receptor beta chain was sequenced in a study of shared clonotypes between healthy human individuals. The CDR3 covers 14 residues. Trimming took 4 bases from V and 2 from J; bases not matched to a gene: 2. CDR1 is MNHEY, CDR2 SMNVEV, per germline (reference sequence). At deep level, the assay was performed. Genomic DNA of every subset was divided equally among multiple immunoSEQ plates. TCRdb's table, derived via immunoSEQ multiplex PCR, lists solely in-frame clones and lacks some. Of some 2,000,000 clones detected, over 85% appear once; the ten largest clones hold 0.1% to 0.15%. This chain connects TRBV27 to TRBJ2-7, with 10 bases matching TRBD2. The sample was naive CD4+ T cells sorted from blood. Subset here: CD45RA+ positively selected. This receptor was identified in a man between 18 and 35 years old in good health. The CDR3 DNA reads as TGTGCCAGCAGTTCACTAGCGGGGACCTACGAGCAGTACTTC. The encoded protein is CASSSLAGTYEQYF.